The entry below describes one TCR beta chain. The record originates from a study of a mutant IDH1 vaccine in newly diagnosed glioma. TCRdb keeps only in-frame clones here, not all; method: immunoSEQ multiplex PCR. The table shows roughly 70,000 clones, with approximately 86% occurring only once. Noted time point: baseline, week 1 (first vaccination visit). The sample's treatment: pre-vaccination baseline after standard-of-care therapy. V gave up 3 bases and J gave up 0 bases; unmatched junction bases: 3. The CDR3 runs to 15 residues. Germline V gives CDR1 PRHDT, CDR2 FYEKMQ (reference sequence). The origin of this receptor is a man aged 25 to 40 with glioma. The sample was PBMCs, taken from a glioma patient treated with radiotherapy, temozolomide or both. The chain carries TRBV13 and TRBJ1-2; 8 bases map to TRBD1. The CDR3 DNA is TGTGCCAGCAGCTTCAACAGGGGGACTAACTATGGCTACACCTTC. The encoded protein is CASSFNRGTNYGYTF.